This passage covers 26 T cell receptor beta chains from one sample sequenced in a study of vaccination and CD4 T cells after COVID-19 (dated by TCRdb to the early 2020s). The sample's treatment or condition label is to be understood as: approximately 9-day PBMC culture with coronavirus spike peptide pools or control peptides (ViraFEST assay). The method behind the library was PCR. TCRdb lists the instrument as Illumina iSeq 100. TCR sequencing of DNA from cultured CD4+ T cells used the Oncomine TCR Beta short-read assay at the Johns Hopkins FTIC core. Clones were called with MiXCR by TCRdb after fastp trimmed the public reads at Q25, and only in-frame beta chains were retained. All rows with the same CDR3 protein become a single entry with the most common DNA and genes. The sample table lists around 13,000 distinct CDR3 sequences, 36% of them with a count of one. About a sixth of the sample is held by the ten biggest clonotypes.

These TCRs' antigens remain unknown. Sequencing used cultured CD4+ T cells from blood. These receptors were taken from a human donor with COVID-19.

The rearrangement joins TRBV7-9 to TRBJ2-2; D tentatively reads TRBD1 or TRBD2 (6 bases each). The CDR3 covers 16 residues. Trimming shortened V by 5 bases and J by 6 bases, and 19 bases separated the two germline ends. Germline CDR1 is SEHNR and CDR2 is FQNEAQ (reference sequence). CDR3 DNA: TGTGCCAGCAGCGGACTATCGGACAGTTTGTCCGGGGAGCTGTTTTTT. The encoded protein is CASSGLSDSLSGELFF.

This clonotype was picked up a small number of times. The J gene is TRBJ1-5, the V gene TRBV11-2; D gene unclear. V was shortened by 2 bases and J by 6 bases, with 8 bases between the two germline ends. The CDR3 runs 13 residues. The germline V gene has CDR1 SGHAT and CDR2 FQNNGV. The CDR3 is CASSLSFGQPQHF. CDR3 nucleotides: TGTGCCAGCAGCTTATCGTTCGGTCAGCCCCAGCATTTT.

This rearrangement joins TRBV11-2 to TRBJ1-5; 9 nucleotides match TRBD1. The V gene end was trimmed by 5 bases and the J gene end by 4 bases; junction bases not matched to a gene: 3. Germline CDR1 reads SGHAT; CDR2 reads FQNNGV. CDR3 length: 14 amino acids. CDR3 amino acids: CASSPGTGNQPQHF. Written as DNA, the CDR3 is TGTGCCAGCAGCCCCGGGACAGGGAATCAGCCCCAGCATTTT.

The V and J genes are TRBV30 and TRBJ1-1; D not certain. The CDR3 totals 12 residues. Germline V gives CDR1 GTSNPN, CDR2 SVGIG (reference sequence). Trimming shortened V by 0 bases and J by 5 bases, and 7 bases separated the two germline ends. The CDR3 region is CAWSVRHTEAFF. The DNA for the CDR3 is TGTGCCTGGAGTGTACGCCATACTGAAGCTTTCTTT.

The chain recombines TRBV20-1 with TRBJ2-5, with 9 bases identical to TRBD2. CDR1 is DFQATT, CDR2 SNEGSKA, per germline (reference sequence). V was clipped by 2 bases and J by 4 bases; unmatched bases: 11. This CDR3 has 16 residues. CDR3 sequence (DNA): TGCAGTGCTAGAACGGGTGGCGGGGGGGCCCGAGAGACCCAGTACTTC. Translation: CSARTGGGGARETQYF.

This chain connects TRBV19 to TRBJ1-2; TRBD1 matches at 7 bases. Germline lookup yields CDR1 LNHDA and CDR2 SQIVND (reference sequence). The CDR3 loop spans 13 amino acids. Trimming cost V 8 bases and J 2 bases; bases outside gene matches: 5. The CDR3 loop reads CASFLQGNYGYTF. The CDR3 nucleotides read TGTGCCAGTTTTCTACAGGGGAACTATGGCTACACCTTC.

The rearrangement uses TRBV6-2 or TRBV6-3 and TRBJ2-7; no firm D call. Germline V gene sequence: CDR1 MNHEY, CDR2 SVGEGT. This CDR3 has 16 amino acids. Between the trimmed V and J ends, which lost 2 bases and 2 bases, there was a span of 16 bases. The CDR3 DNA reads as TGTGCCAGCAGTTACCCAAGAGGAGACACCACCTACGAGCAGTACTTC. It yields the protein CASSYPRGDTTYEQYF.

This clonotype has more than one count but fewer than ten. This chain joins TRBV10-3 and TRBJ1-6; 7 bases are shared with TRBD1. This CDR3 is built from 14 residues. Germline CDR1 and CDR2: ENHRY and SYGVKD. CDR3 coding DNA: TGTGCTTCGAAAGCTGTGACAGGGATCTCACCCCTCCACTTT. Amino acids: CASKAVTGISPLHF.

The chain joins TRBV5-1 to TRBJ1-6; the match to TRBD1 covers 9 bases. Germline V lookup: CDR1 SGHRS, CDR2 YFSETQ. The CDR3 loop spans 15 amino acids. Trimming at V came to 4 bases and at J to 10 bases, leaving 9 bases not matched to a gene. The CDR3 nucleotides read TGCGCCAGCAGCCTGGAGGGGACAGGGATCTCACCCCTCCACTTT. Translating gives CASSLEGTGISPLHF.

J is TRBJ1-1 and V is TRBV5-4; maybe TRBD1 (6 bases). CDR3 length: 15 amino acids. Germline assignment: CDR1 SGHNT and CDR2 YYREEE (reference sequence). The ends were cut back, 4 bases at V and 1 base at J, with 14 bases in the middle. This chain's CDR3 is CASSPGTQRNTEAFF. CDR3 nucleotides: TGTGCCAGCAGCCCCGGGACACAGAGGAACACTGAAGCTTTCTTT.

A note on this clonotype: An end of the junction does not agree with germline; a read error may underlie this. This chain links TRBV7-7 with TRBJ2-1, with D possibly matching TRBD1 (6 bases). Germline V CDR1 and CDR2: SSHAT, FNYEAQ (reference sequence). This CDR3 contains 13 residues. Here the CDR3 reads CASSPRQDDEQFF. In DNA, the CDR3 is TGTGCTAGCAGCCCTAGACAGGACGATGAGCAGTTCTTC.

This clonotype was seen only once. V and J are TRBV29-1 and TRBJ2-7; 8 bases fit TRBD1. The trim removed 4 bases at V and 3 bases at J, leaving 5 bases unmatched. From germline, CDR1 is SQVTM and CDR2 ANQGSEA. The CDR3 covers 13 residues. The CDR3 is CSVAPGGLYEQYF. Written as DNA, the CDR3 is TGCAGCGTTGCGCCAGGGGGCCTCTACGAGCAGTACTTC.

V gene TRBV7-6 combines with J gene TRBJ1-5; no definite D call. CDR1 and CDR2 (germline): SGHVS, FNYEAQ. Trimming removed 1 base at V and 7 bases at J, with 5 bases between. The CDR3 totals 12 residues. CDR3 in DNA: TGTGCCAGCAGCTTAGTGGGACAGCCCCAGCATTTT. This gives the protein CASSLVGQPQHF.

V is TRBV5-5 and J is TRBJ1-2; no firm D call. Trimming pared 0 bases from V and 8 bases from J, leaving 11 bases between. In germline, CDR1 is SGHKS, CDR2 YYEKEE (reference sequence). The CDR3 has 13 residues. This CDR3 reads CASSLVSASGYTF. CDR3 sequence (DNA): TGTGCCAGCAGCTTGGTGTCAGCCTCAGGCTACACCTTC.

The CDR3 loop reads CASSYGTGGPDSYEQYF. The DNA for the CDR3 is TGTGCCAGCAGCTACGGGACAGGGGGGCCCGACTCCTACGAGCAGTACTTC. V and J are TRBV6-2 or TRBV6-3 and TRBJ2-7; 11 bases agree with TRBD1. V shed 6 bases and J 0 bases; nucleotides not matched to a gene: 10. Per germline, CDR1 MNHEY and CDR2 SVGEGT. This CDR3 region has 17 residues.

This chain connects TRBV7-2 to TRBJ1-5; unclear D gene. CDR1 and CDR2 (germline): SGHTA, FQGNSA. V lost 4 bases to trimming and J lost 4 bases, with 8 bases between them. The CDR3 spans 13 residues. The CDR3 loop reads CASSSTRNQPQHF. CDR3 nucleotide sequence: TGTGCCAGCAGCTCGACGAGAAATCAGCCCCAGCATTTT.

This clonotype has a handful of counts. The J gene is TRBJ1-2, the V gene TRBV7-2; 8 positions match TRBD1. The CDR3 runs to 15 residues. Germline V lookup: CDR1 SGHTA, CDR2 FQGNSA. V trimming: 1 base; J trimming: 7 bases; junction bases outside the gene matches: 8. CDR3 sequence reads: CASSLVRQGAGGYTF. CDR3 sequence (DNA): TGTGCCAGCAGCTTAGTAAGGCAGGGGGCAGGTGGCTACACCTTC.

This chain joins TRBV6-1 and TRBJ1-2, with D perhaps matching TRBD1 (6 bases). Trimming cost V 5 bases and J 4 bases, with 17 bases left between them. This CDR3 is 15 amino acids long. Germline assignment: CDR1 MNHNS and CDR2 SASEGT. In DNA form, the CDR3 reads TGTGCCAGCAGTCCCGACTTTACAGGGTCCTATGGCTACACCTTC. Its protein is CASSPDFTGSYGYTF.

This clonotype was seen a few times. V usage is TRBV12-3 or TRBV12-4 and J usage is TRBJ1-5, with unresolved D. The CDR3 length is 15 residues. V was pared by 6 bases and J by 4 bases, with 16 bases between. The CDR3 sequence: CASSYAKGPNQPQHF. DNA for the CDR3: TGTGCCAGCAGCTACGCTAAAGGACCAAATCAGCCCCAGCATTTT.

The chain carries TRBV3-1 and TRBJ1-1, with a possible D match to TRBD1 (5 bases). Germline lookup yields CDR1 LGHDT and CDR2 YNNKEL (reference sequence). V lost 2 bases to trimming and J lost 1 base, with 14 bases between them. This CDR3 spans 16 amino acids. The CDR3 DNA reads TGTGCCAGCAGCCAATCTTCAGGCAGGGCGAACACTGAAGCTTTCTTT. This translates into CASSQSSGRANTEAFF.

This clonotype was picked up a small number of times. The V and J genes are TRBV19 and TRBJ2-7; D remains unclear. Trimming shortened V by 4 bases and J by 0 bases, and 10 bases separated the two germline ends. CDR1 and CDR2 from the germline V gene are LNHDA and SQIVND (reference sequence). This CDR3 region has 14 residues. CDR3 amino acids: CASSSRASSYEQYF. CDR3 coding DNA: TGTGCCAGTAGTAGTCGGGCATCCTCCTACGAGCAGTACTTC.

This clonotype came up a few times. The chain joins TRBV25-1 to TRBJ1-5; a possible D gene is TRBD1 (6 bases). This CDR3 spans 12 amino acids. Trimming left V 10 bases short and J 1 base short, with 8 bases between. The germline V gene has CDR1 MGHDK and CDR2 SYGVNS. CDR3: CANTGSNQPQHF. The CDR3 nucleotides are TGTGCCAACACAGGGAGCAATCAGCCCCAGCATTTT.

The chain combines TRBV24-1 with TRBJ1-2; TRBD1 matches 7 bases. Germline CDR1 and CDR2: KGHDR and SFDVKD. The trim removed 3 bases at V and 4 bases at J, leaving 4 bases unmatched. This CDR3 spans 14 amino acids. CDR3 region: CATSDDDRAYGYTF. CDR3 nucleotides: TGTGCCACCAGTGATGATGACAGGGCCTATGGCTACACCTTC.

This chain connects TRBV7-2 to TRBJ1-6; no definite D call. The length of the CDR3 is 15 residues. V gave up 0 bases and J gave up 7 bases, with 10 bases separating them. Germline CDR1 is SGHTA and CDR2 is FQGNSA. The CDR3 sequence is CASSLAEGTNSPLHF. The CDR3 nucleotides read TGTGCCAGCAGCTTAGCAGAGGGAACGAATTCACCCCTCCACTTT.

The chain has TRBV11-2 and TRBJ2-5; possibly TRBD2 for D (7 bases). In germline, CDR1 is SGHAT, CDR2 FQNNGV. This CDR3 is built from 17 residues. Trimming took 3 bases from V and 4 from J, leaving 21 bases between them. CDR3 sequence reads: CASSFRGLGGAPETQYF. The CDR3 DNA reads as TGTGCCAGCAGCTTTAGGGGCCTGGGGGGGGCCCCAGAGACCCAGTACTTC. Complete variable domain (other parts from reference TRBV11-2 and TRBJ2-5): EAGVAQSPRYKIIEKRQSVAFWCNPISGHATLYWYQQILGQGPKLLIQFQNNGVVDDSQLPKDRFSAERLKGVDSTLKIQPAKLEDSAVYLCASSFRGLGGAPETQYFGPGTRLLVL.

This clonotype turned up a few times. The chain recombines TRBV6-5 with TRBJ2-3, with D unclear. V lost 2 bases, J lost 6 bases, and 6 bases lay in between. The CDR3 extends over 12 amino acids. The germline CDR1 and CDR2 sequences are MNHEY and SVGAGI. CDR3 protein: CASSYKGDTQYF. The CDR3 bases are TGTGCCAGCAGTTACAAGGGCGATACGCAGTATTTT.